This is a list of T cell receptor beta chains from one sample in a study of CD8+CD57+ T cells in acquired aplastic anemia. TCRdb independently ran MiXCR on the reads; one entry per CDR3 protein. The data hold about 270,000 distinct CDR3 sequences, with 45% to 65% observed a single time. The specimen sequenced was sorted CD4+, CD8+, or CD8+CD57+ T cells (not recorded which) from PBMCs. The receptors shown here come from a human donor with severe aplastic anemia or a healthy control (not recorded which). Each CDR3 is given with its conserved first and last residue. Fields, in order: J gene, clone size, D gene, V gene, CDR3 protein, CDR3 DNA. D genes are given only for firm matches. A row's size may be missing; if present it is once, few, many or a size class.

J: TRBJ2-7
size: few
D: .
V: TRBV7-8
CDR3: CATHLFAGRNYEQYF
DNA: TGTGCCACACACCTTTTTGCGGGGCGAAACTACGAGCAGTACTTC

J: TRBJ2-7
size: .
D: .
V: TRBV9
CDR3: CASSVDPTPSYEQYF
DNA: TGTGCCAGCAGCGTAGACCCCACCCCCTCCTACGAGCAGTACTTC

J: TRBJ2-7
size: .
D: .
V: TRBV6-6
CDR3: CASGYEQYF
DNA: TGTGCCAGCGGTTACGAGCAGTACTTC

J: TRBJ2-1
size: .
D: TRBD2
V: TRBV12-3/TRBV12-4
CDR3: CASSLQSGGAGEQFF
DNA: TGTGCCAGCAGTTTACAGAGCGGGGGGGCGGGTGAGCAGTTCTTC

J: TRBJ2-5
size: once
D: .
V: TRBV7-9
CDR3: CASSFGGTETQYF
DNA: TGTGCCAGCAGCTTTGGGGGTACGGAGACCCAGTACTTC

J: TRBJ2-3
size: many
D: .
V: TRBV20-1
CDR3: CSARPLPSTDTQYF
DNA: TGCAGTGCTAGGCCCCTTCCTAGCACAGATACGCAGTATTTT

J: TRBJ2-3
size: few
D: .
V: TRBV14
CDR3: CASSQERSADTQYF
DNA: TGTGCCAGCAGCCAAGAGAGGAGCGCGGATACGCAGTATTTT

J: TRBJ1-1
size: many
D: TRBD1
V: TRBV12-3/TRBV12-4
CDR3: CASSLEEDRGPFVWENTEAFF
DNA: TGTGCCAGCAGTTTAGAAGAGGACAGGGGGCCGTTTGTTTGGGAGAACACTGAAGCTTTCTTT

J: TRBJ1-6
size: .
D: .
V: TRBV20-1
CDR3: CCASSSPLPIRTGSPLHF
DNA: TGCTGTGCTAGCAGCTCCCCCCTCCCAATAAGGACTGGTTCACCCCTCCACTTT

J: TRBJ2-1
size: .
D: .
V: TRBV19
CDR3: CASSIEGSHNEQFF
DNA: TGTGCCAGTAGTATAGAGGGGTCGCACAATGAGCAGTTCTTC

J: TRBJ1-1
size: .
D: .
V: TRBV24-1
CDR3: CATRGPANTEAFF
DNA: TGTGCCACGAGAGGACCGGCGAACACTGAAGCTTTCTTT

J: TRBJ1-6
size: few
D: .
V: TRBV24-1
CDR3: CATVVMSSPLHF
DNA: TGTGCCACCGTCGTTATGAGTTCACCCCTCCACTTT

J: TRBJ2-7
size: .
D: .
V: TRBV2
CDR3: CASSVIGFREQYF
DNA: TGTGCCAGCAGTGTCATAGGGTTTCGCGAGCAGTACTTC

J: TRBJ2-6
size: once
D: .
V: TRBV7-3
CDR3: CASSLNGGRGANVLTF
DNA: TGTGCCAGCAGCTTAAATGGAGGAAGAGGGGCCAACGTCCTGACTTTC

J: TRBJ2-3
size: many
D: TRBD2
V: TRBV28
CDR3: CASVTSGASTDTQYF
DNA: TGTGCCAGCGTGACTAGCGGGGCGTCCACAGATACGCAGTATTTT

J: TRBJ2-1
size: many
D: TRBD2
V: TRBV7-9
CDR3: CASRHSGGGASHEQFF
DNA: TGTGCCAGCAGACATTCAGGCGGGGGGGCCTCGCATGAGCAGTTCTTC

J: TRBJ2-2
size: .
D: .
V: TRBV24-1
CDR3: CATSDLDRNTGELFF
DNA: TGTGCCACCAGTGATTTGGACAGAAACACCGGGGAGCTGTTTTTT

J: TRBJ1-2
size: .
D: .
V: TRBV9
CDR3: CASSVASGRNYGYTF
DNA: TGTGCCAGCAGCGTAGCCTCAGGACGGAACTATGGCTACACCTTC

J: TRBJ2-5
size: many
D: .
V: TRBV3-1
CDR3: CASSQIRFETQYF
DNA: TGTGCCAGCAGCCAAATACGCTTCGAGACCCAGTACTTC

J: TRBJ2-7
size: few
D: .
V: TRBV5-1
CDR3: CASSLETASYEQYF
DNA: TGCGCCAGCAGCTTGGAGACGGCGTCCTACGAGCAGTACTTC

J: TRBJ1-3
size: many
D: TRBD1
V: TRBV7-9
CDR3: CASSRQGQGLTSLSGNTIYF
DNA: TGTGCCAGCAGCCGACAGGGACAGGGGCTAACGAGTCTCTCTGGAAACACCATATATTTT

J: TRBJ1-5
size: .
D: .
V: TRBV9
CDR3: CASSVGAGGGNQPQHF
DNA: TGTGCCAGCAGCGTAGGCGCGGGGGGTGGCAATCAGCCCCAGCATTTT

J: TRBJ2-7
size: .
D: TRBD2
V: TRBV7-9
CDR3: CASSYGLAGGYEQYF
DNA: TGTGCCAGCAGCTACGGACTAGCGGGAGGGTACGAGCAGTACTTC

J: TRBJ2-7
size: .
D: TRBD2
V: TRBV7-2
CDR3: CASSLTSGVYEQYF
DNA: TGTGCCAGCAGCTTGACTAGCGGTGTCTACGAGCAGTACTTC

J: TRBJ2-3
size: .
D: TRBD2
V: TRBV9
CDR3: CASSFSGRDTDTQYF
DNA: TGTGCCAGCAGCTTTAGCGGGAGGGACACAGATACGCAGTATTTT

J: TRBJ2-3
size: few
D: TRBD1
V: TRBV3-1
CDR3: CASSHWTGENTDTQYF
DNA: TGTGCCAGCAGCCATTGGACAGGCGAGAACACAGATACGCAGTATTTT

J: TRBJ1-4
size: .
D: TRBD1
V: TRBV30
CDR3: CAWSTTGGREKLFF
DNA: TGTGCCTGGAGTACTACAGGGGGCCGTGAAAAACTGTTTTTT

J: TRBJ1-2
size: .
D: TRBD1
V: TRBV5-1
CDR3: CASSLQGAREYGYTF
DNA: TGCGCCAGCAGCTTACAGGGGGCGCGCGAGTATGGCTACACCTTC

J: TRBJ1-2
size: many
D: TRBD1
V: TRBV3-1
CDR3: CASSPLDRDYGYTF
DNA: TGTGCCAGCAGCCCGTTGGACAGGGACTATGGCTACACCTTC

J: TRBJ2-1
size: once
D: .
V: TRBV7-2
CDR3: CASSSSGYNEQFF
DNA: TGTGCCAGCAGCTCCTCCGGGTACAATGAGCAGTTCTTC

J: TRBJ2-7
size: .
D: .
V: TRBV19
CDR3: CASSIGGGERSNQPPYEQYF
DNA: TGTGCCAGTAGTATTGGTGGGGGAGAAAGAAGCAATCAGCCCCCCTACGAGCAGTACTTC

J: TRBJ1-2
size: .
D: .
V: TRBV4-1
CDR3: CASSQEGFAEPVGYTF
DNA: TGCGCCAGCAGCCAAGAGGGATTTGCAGAGCCGGTTGGCTACACCTTC

J: TRBJ2-7
size: .
D: .
V: TRBV13
CDR3: CASSPGMFTYEQYF
DNA: TGTGCCAGCAGTCCAGGGATGTTCACCTACGAGCAGTACTTC

J: TRBJ2-7
size: .
D: TRBD2
V: TRBV20-1
CDR3: CSATSGSIHEQYF
DNA: TGCAGTGCTACTAGCGGGAGTATACACGAGCAGTACTTC

J: TRBJ1-3
size: .
D: .
V: TRBV7-8
CDR3: CASSPWEPSSGNTIYF
DNA: TGTGCCAGCAGCCCCTGGGAGCCTAGCTCTGGAAACACCATATATTTT

J: TRBJ1-2
size: .
D: TRBD1
V: TRBV5-1
CDR3: CASSGGTDPGGYTF
DNA: TGCGCCAGCAGTGGTGGGACAGACCCTGGTGGCTACACCTTC

J: TRBJ2-7
size: .
D: TRBD1
V: TRBV7-2
CDR3: CASSLAGTGVTYEQYF
DNA: TGTGCCAGCAGCTTAGCGGGGACAGGGGTTACCTACGAGCAGTACTTC

J: TRBJ2-2
size: .
D: TRBD1
V: TRBV7-7
CDR3: CASSTNFDRVQTGELFF
DNA: TGTGCCAGCAGCACCAATTTTGACAGGGTACAGACCGGGGAGCTGTTTTTT

J: TRBJ2-3
size: many
D: TRBD2
V: TRBV5-1
CDR3: CASSATQLAGGRNTQYF
DNA: TGCGCCAGCAGCGCCACCCAACTAGCGGGGGGGCGGAATACGCAGTATTTT

J: TRBJ2-6
size: .
D: .
V: TRBV11-3
CDR3: CASRTAGANVLTF
DNA: TGTGCCAGCAGGACCGCCGGGGCCAACGTCCTGACTTTC

J: TRBJ1-2
size: .
D: TRBD1
V: TRBV29-1
CDR3: CSVEPDRGRRRGYGYTF
DNA: TGCAGCGTTGAACCCGACAGGGGGCGCCGAAGGGGCTATGGCTACACCTTC